Listed below are T cell receptor beta chains from one sample, sequenced in a study of cytomegalovirus exposure and HLA in healthy donors. Libraries were prepared by immunoSEQ multiplex PCR; TCRdb keeps only in-frame clonotypes and omits some of them. The sample consists of under 55,000 clones, approximately 73% of them appearing once. The specimen was PBMCs. These receptor sequences come from a man between 18 and 29 years old in good health and CMV-seronegative. Both conserved end residues are part of each CDR3. A D gene is named only where the DNA matches it firmly. The size of a clone is reported for some rows only, either as once, few or many, or as a class for expanded clones.

cdr3_nt | cdr3_aa | j_call | v_call | clone_size | d_call
TGCGCCAGTCAGGGGGCCGGAAACACCATATATTTT | CASQGAGNTIYF | TRBJ1-3 | TRBV5-1 | NA | TRBD1
TGTGCCAGCAGTTTTGGACAGACTACCTACGAGCAGTACTTC | CASSFGQTTYEQYF | TRBJ2-7 | TRBV28 | NA | NA
TGTGCCAGCAGCTTAGCGGGGCTCCGGGTAAACTATGGCTACACCTTC | CASSLAGLRVNYGYTF | TRBJ1-2 | TRBV7-8 | NA | NA
TGTGCCAGCAGCTTGAGACTAGCGGGAAACACAGATACGCAGTATTTT | CASSLRLAGNTDTQYF | TRBJ2-3 | TRBV5-4 | NA | TRBD2
TGCAGTGGGCTCGTCAGCGAGCAGTACTTC | CSGLVSEQYF | TRBJ2-7 | TRBV20-1 | once | NA
TGTGCCTGGAGTCCCCCCGGAGCCCGAGCTTTCTTT | CAWSPPGARAFF | TRBJ1-1 | TRBV30 | NA | NA
TGTGCCACCAGCAGAGAGGCAGGGGTGAACACTGAAGCTTTCTTT | CATSREAGVNTEAFF | TRBJ1-1 | TRBV15 | NA | NA
TGTGCCAGCAGTTCAGCAGGGTACAATGAGCAGTTCTTC | CASSSAGYNEQFF | TRBJ2-1 | TRBV6-5 | few | NA
TGTGCCAGCACATTGGGACAGGCTAACACTGAAGCTTTCTTT | CASTLGQANTEAFF | TRBJ1-1 | TRBV28 | NA | TRBD1
TGTGCCAGCAGCCCCGGGACTAGCTACAATGAGCAGTTCTTC | CASSPGTSYNEQFF | TRBJ2-1 | TRBV7-7 | NA | TRBD2
TGTGCCAGCAGCGACGGGACTAGAGGAGAGACCCAGTACTTC | CASSDGTRGETQYF | TRBJ2-5 | TRBV9 | NA | TRBD2
TGTGCCAGCAGCTCCGAGACAGAATTCAGCACTGAAGCTTTCTTT | CASSSETEFSTEAFF | TRBJ1-1 | TRBV9 | few | NA
TGTGCCAGTAGTTACACCGGGGTGGCGGAGCTGTTTTTT | CASSYTGVAELFF | TRBJ2-2 | TRBV19 | few | NA
TGCGCCAGCAGCTTAGGGACAGAACAAGAGACCCAGTACTTC | CASSLGTEQETQYF | TRBJ2-5 | TRBV5-1 | NA | TRBD1
TGTGCCAGTAGTACCGACGGACAGGGGAATCAGCCCCAGCATTTT | CASSTDGQGNQPQHF | TRBJ1-5 | TRBV19 | NA | TRBD1
TGTGCCAGCATCGGAGGACAGGGCTCCTACGAGCAGTACTTC | CASIGGQGSYEQYF | TRBJ2-7 | TRBV6-5 | few | TRBD1
TGCGCCAGCAGCTCGTCCGGGACAGGGGACAGCAACGAGCAGTACTTC | CASSSSGTGDSNEQYF | TRBJ2-7 | TRBV5-1 | NA | TRBD1
TGTGCCAGCAGCCCCGCGGCGAGCTCCTACGAGCAGTACTTC | CASSPAASSYEQYF | TRBJ2-7 | TRBV5-6 | NA | NA
TGTGCCAGCAGCTGGACTAGCGGGACAGATACGCAGTATTTT | CASSWTSGTDTQYF | TRBJ2-3 | TRBV13 | NA | TRBD2
TGTGCCAGCAGTGACCGACAGGGGAATGAAAAACTGTTTTTT | CASSDRQGNEKLFF | TRBJ1-4 | TRBV6-1 | NA | TRBD1
TGTGCCAGCAGCTTAGATAAGGCGGACACTGAAGCTTTCTTT | CASSLDKADTEAFF | TRBJ1-1 | TRBV7-9 | NA | NA
TGTGCCAGCAGTGTACAGGGGTTGGGGACTGAAGCTTTCTTT | CASSVQGLGTEAFF | TRBJ1-1 | TRBV6-4 | NA | TRBD1
TGCGCCAGCAGCCAATCCCACGGACTGTACAATGAGCAGTTCTTC | CASSQSHGLYNEQFF | TRBJ2-1 | TRBV4-3 | NA | NA
TGCGCCAGCAGCGTGAACGGGCAGGGTGGTTCACCCCTCCACTTT | CASSVNGQGGSPLHF | TRBJ1-6 | TRBV5-1 | NA | NA
TGCGCCAGCAGCCAGGGAATCTCGGGGGCCTACGAGCAGTACTTC | CASSQGISGAYEQYF | TRBJ2-7 | TRBV4-3 | NA | NA
TGTGCCAGCAGTTCCCGCGTCGGAGTGTATACGCAGTATTTT | CASSSRVGVYTQYF | TRBJ2-3 | TRBV28 | few | NA
TGTGCCAGCAGCTTCCTCCGCAGCGAGCAGTACTTC | CASSFLRSEQYF | TRBJ2-7 | TRBV7-2 | few | NA
TGTGCCAGCAGCCTCTCCGGGGGACGACAAGAGACCCAGTACTTC | CASSLSGGRQETQYF | TRBJ2-5 | TRBV5-4 | NA | NA
TGTGCCAGCAGGAGGGTGGGTTGGGGCACTGAAGCTTTCTTT | CASRRVGWGTEAFF | TRBJ1-1 | TRBV25-1 | NA | NA
TGCGCCAGCAGCCTCGACAGGGACTCTGAAGCTTTCTTT | CASSLDRDSEAFF | TRBJ1-1 | TRBV5-1 | NA | TRBD1
TGTGCCAGCAGTTACTTTAGCTCCTACGAGCAGTACTTC | CASSYFSSYEQYF | TRBJ2-7 | TRBV6-5 | NA | NA
TGTGCCAGCAGTCCGGCCGTAGCAGGGTCTCCTTTTAACACTGAAGCTTTCTTT | CASSPAVAGSPFNTEAFF | TRBJ1-1 | TRBV5-5 | NA | NA
TGTGCCAGCACCCAACTAGGACTCGACGAGCAGTACTTC | CASTQLGLDEQYF | TRBJ2-7 | TRBV6-5 | NA | NA
TGTGCCAGCAGTTACATTGGCTCCCAGGGCTACGAGCAGTACTTC | CASSYIGSQGYEQYF | TRBJ2-7 | TRBV6-6 | NA | NA
TGTGCCTGGAGCCGCCGGGTGGAAGGTGAAAAACTGTTTTTT | CAWSRRVEGEKLFF | TRBJ1-4 | TRBV30 | NA | NA
TGTGCCAGCAGCCTAACCCGATACGAGCAGTACTTC | CASSLTRYEQYF | TRBJ2-7 | TRBV7-2 | NA | NA
TGCGCCAGCAGCCAAGATCGAGTGTCCTACAATGAGCAGTTCTTC | CASSQDRVSYNEQFF | TRBJ2-1 | TRBV4-1 | NA | NA
TGTGCCAGCAGTGAATTGGGCCGCACCTTGAACACTGAAGCTTTCTTT | CASSELGRTLNTEAFF | TRBJ1-1 | TRBV25-1 | NA | NA
TGCGCCAGCAGCGGACGGACTAGCGGCACAGATACGCAGTATTTT | CASSGRTSGTDTQYF | TRBJ2-3 | TRBV4-3 | few | TRBD2
TGTGCCAGCAGGCCAGGGGGCAGTCAGCCCCAGCATTTT | CASRPGGSQPQHF | TRBJ1-5 | TRBV6-5 | NA | TRBD1
TGTGCCAGCAGCCATCCCGGACAGGGGGTGACCTACGAGCAGTACTTC | CASSHPGQGVTYEQYF | TRBJ2-7 | TRBV5-4 | NA | TRBD1
TGCAGTGCTAGGGACACCAATGAGCAGTTCTTC | CSARDTNEQFF | TRBJ2-1 | TRBV20-1 | few | NA
TGTGCCAGCAGTTCCCAGGGCACTGAAGCTTTCTTT | CASSSQGTEAFF | TRBJ1-1 | TRBV6-6 | NA | NA
TGTGCCAGCAGCAACGGGGGAAAACTGTTTTTT | CASSNGGKLFF | TRBJ1-4 | TRBV6-5 | NA | NA
TGTGCCAGCAGTCGACGGGACTCCCAAGCCGGGGAGCTGTTTTTT | CASSRRDSQAGELFF | TRBJ2-2 | TRBV6-6 | NA | NA
TGTGCCAGCAGTTCCCTCGGGACAGGATTCTACGAGCAGTACTTC | CASSSLGTGFYEQYF | TRBJ2-7 | TRBV6-5 | NA | TRBD1
TGTGCCAGCAGCTTGGCTCCTAGCGGCTACGAGCAGTACTTC | CASSLAPSGYEQYF | TRBJ2-7 | TRBV5-6 | few | TRBD2
TGTGCCAGCAGTTCAATCTCGGCGGGTGGCTACACCTTC | CASSSISAGGYTF | TRBJ1-2 | TRBV6-5 | NA | NA
TGTGCCAGAAGCTCACAGATGAACACTGAAGCTTTCTTT | CARSSQMNTEAFF | TRBJ1-1 | TRBV5-3 | NA | NA
TGTGCCAGCAGCCGACAGGGCACTGAAGCTTTCTTT | CASSRQGTEAFF | TRBJ1-1 | TRBV5-4 | NA | TRBD1
TGTGCCAGCAGTTACTCGCCTAGCCCCTCCTACGAGCAGTACTTC | CASSYSPSPSYEQYF | TRBJ2-7 | TRBV6-5 | NA | NA
TGTGCCAGCAGCCTAGGACTAGCGGGAGTAACCTACGAGCAGTACTTC | CASSLGLAGVTYEQYF | TRBJ2-7 | TRBV14 | NA | TRBD2
TGCGCCAGCAGGTCCTCACTAGCACTGGGGGACATTCAGTACTTC | CASRSSLALGDIQYF | TRBJ2-4 | TRBV5-1 | NA | NA
TGCAGCGTTGCACCTGAGACAGATACGCAGTATTTT | CSVAPETDTQYF | TRBJ2-3 | TRBV29-1 | NA | NA
TGTGCCAGCAGGGACAGAGATAGCAATCAGCCCCAGCATTTT | CASRDRDSNQPQHF | TRBJ1-5 | TRBV5-4 | NA | NA
TGTGCCAGCAGCCTGGGACGGACAGTCACTGAAGCTTTCTTT | CASSLGRTVTEAFF | TRBJ1-1 | TRBV5-6 | NA | NA
TGTGCCAGCAGCGTAGGACTAATGAACACTGAAGCTTTCTTT | CASSVGLMNTEAFF | TRBJ1-1 | TRBV9 | NA | NA
TGTGCCATCAGTGAGTCCGGGACTCCTGAAGCTTTCTTT | CAISESGTPEAFF | TRBJ1-1 | TRBV10-3 | few | NA
TGCGCCAGCGGACTAGCGGGAGGTACCGGGGAGCTGTTTTTT | CASGLAGGTGELFF | TRBJ2-2 | TRBV10-1 | NA | TRBD2